This record looks at one TCR beta chain sequence and its context. In this sample, this clone turned up once. The specificity of this receptor is unknown. It has no much larger one-base neighbor in the sample; base qualities were not kept. From the cysteine through the phenylalanine, the CDR3 covers 18 amino acids. The kept DNA is CDR3 alone, 54 bases in frame from the first base. Trimming removed 3 bases from V and 1 base from J; the gene matches leave 12 bases unexplained. The germline V gene (reference sequence) provides CDR1 LNHDA and CDR2 SQIVND. This specimen comes from a study of Ad26.COV2.S vaccination and SARS-CoV-2 variants (dated by TCRdb to the early 2020s). For context, the study as a whole: Vaccine-arm donors were drawn from COV1001, a multicentre, randomized, double-blind, placebo-controlled phase I-IIa trial of Ad26.COV2.S in healthy adults. The TCR-sequenced set comprised around 30 samples: approximately 20 Ad26.COV2.S vaccine recipients, 5 placebo recipients and 8 SARS-CoV-2 convalescent individuals. Ad26.COV2.S was administered intramuscularly at a dose of 5x10^10 or 1x10^11 viral particles, either as one shot or as two shots given 56 days apart. Investigators did not know the trial group allocation while performing experiments and assessing outcomes. Trial participants were randomized into five groups of five, in which low-dose or high-dose Ad26.COV2.S was given once or twice, or placebo was given on both occasions. Sequencing of the TCRbeta repertoire served to evaluate the specificity and breadth of SARS-CoV-2-reactive T cell receptors following Ad26.COV2.S vaccination. Findings and caveats that apply to the study as a whole: Higher spike-specific TCR breadth was observed in Ad26.COV2.S recipients than in placebo recipients (P = 0.0014). Vaccine and placebo recipients had similar non-spike TCR breadth, a finding consistent with the vaccine containing only spike. After vaccination, substantial breadth of spike-specific CD8+ and CD4+ T cell responses was reported. It was noted by the authors that total T cell responses may have been underestimated by the TCR breadth and depth analyses. The study was not powered to compare responses between vaccine doses or regimens.

This specimen's treatment or condition label, interpreted: around 19 received Ad26.COV2.S at low or high dose, single or two shots; several received placebo; per-sample allocation not given. For vaccine and placebo recipients, repertoires were sequenced using samples collected on day 63 after the first injection. Cohort 1b enrolled about two dozen adults aged 18-55 years at a single site in Boston, USA, between 29 July and 7 August 2020. As a vaccine, Ad26.COV2.S was a replication-incompetent adenovirus type 26 vector that expressed a prefusion-stabilized SARS-CoV-2 spike protein derived from the original Wuhan strain. The immunoSEQ Assay was the method used to sequence TCRbeta CDR3 regions. After extraction, genomic DNA underwent amplification by bias-controlled multiplex PCR, followed by high-throughput sequencing. Turning to the authors' computational methods: To quantify the absolute abundance of every unique TCRbeta CDR3 region, sequences were collapsed and filtered. Usable DNA was measured by amplifying reference genes present in all nucleated cells, and TCRbeta template counts were normalized to that usable DNA to estimate T cell fraction. Repertoire TCRs were annotated as SARS-CoV-2-specific when V gene, CDR3 amino acid sequence and J gene were exactly matched to a known reactive TCR set. The reference SARS-CoV-2 TCR set was derived from MIRA and filtered for enrichment in COVID-19-positive ImmuneCODE repertoires, a step that removed public or cross-reactive TCRs. Drawing on the MIRA antigens, annotated TCRs were analysed further at the level of specific ORF or position within ORF. Breadth was defined as annotated unique rearrangements over total unique productive rearrangements; depth was the summed frequency of those rearrangements. Two-sided Wilcoxon rank-sum tests were used to compare TCR breadth between groups. TCRdb provides this immuneACCESS table in a form limited to in-frame rearrangements. Some clones are lacking; in checked studies, under half of them reflect an unresolved V gene, and why the rest are absent is not known. V, J and clone size derive from that table, while D and trimming were established from the DNA sequence. This sample holds more than 300,000 clones; around 83% were observed only once. Less than 2% of the sample lies in the top ten.

The sample in question was peripheral blood, obtained in a trial of Ad26.COV2.S vaccine versus placebo. The clonotype was recovered from a person between 18 and 65 years old who received the Ad26.COV2.S COVID-19 vaccine or a placebo. The sequence is built from TRBV19 and TRBJ1-5, with TRBD1 identical over 7 junction bases. The encoded CDR3 is CASSIRTLRGQSNQPQHF. The nucleotide sequence reads as follows: TGTGCCAGTAGTATTCGGACATTGAGGGGACAGAGCAATCAGCCCCAGCATTTT.